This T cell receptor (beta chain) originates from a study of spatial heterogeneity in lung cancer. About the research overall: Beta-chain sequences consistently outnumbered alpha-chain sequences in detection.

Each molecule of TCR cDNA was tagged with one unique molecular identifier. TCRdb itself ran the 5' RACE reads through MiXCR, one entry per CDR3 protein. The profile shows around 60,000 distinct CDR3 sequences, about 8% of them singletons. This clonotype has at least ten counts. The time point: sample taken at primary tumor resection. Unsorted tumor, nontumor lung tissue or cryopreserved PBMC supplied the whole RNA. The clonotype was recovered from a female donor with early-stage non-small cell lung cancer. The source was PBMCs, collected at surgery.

The chain's CDR3 is CASSNGGGHSYTF. Written as DNA, the CDR3 is TGTGCCAGCAGTAACGGAGGGGGCCATAGCTACACCTTC. The chain has TRBV11-3 and TRBJ1-2; TRBD1 aligns across 7 bases. CDR3 length: 13 amino acids. CDR1 and CDR2 (germline): SGHNT, YENEEA. The trim removed 6 bases at V and 9 bases at J, leaving 10 bases unmatched.